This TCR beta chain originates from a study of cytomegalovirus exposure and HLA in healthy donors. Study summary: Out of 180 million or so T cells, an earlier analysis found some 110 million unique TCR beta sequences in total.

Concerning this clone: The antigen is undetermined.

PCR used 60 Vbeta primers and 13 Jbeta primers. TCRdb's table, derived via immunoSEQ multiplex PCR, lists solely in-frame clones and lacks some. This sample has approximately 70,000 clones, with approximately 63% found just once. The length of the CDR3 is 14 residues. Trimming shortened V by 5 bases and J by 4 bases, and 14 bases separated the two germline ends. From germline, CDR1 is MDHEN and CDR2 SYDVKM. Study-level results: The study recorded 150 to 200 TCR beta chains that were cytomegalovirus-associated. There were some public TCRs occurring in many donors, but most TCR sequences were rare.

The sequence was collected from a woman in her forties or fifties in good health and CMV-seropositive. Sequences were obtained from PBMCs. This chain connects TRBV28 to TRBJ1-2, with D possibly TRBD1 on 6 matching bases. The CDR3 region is CASSPLQGLYGYTF. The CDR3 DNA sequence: TGTGCCAGCAGTCCTTTACAGGGTCTCTATGGCTACACCTTC.